Listed below are T cell receptor beta chains from one sample, sequenced in a study of vaccination effects on CD4 cells after COVID-19. TCRdb's copy holds only in-frame clones and misses some; the assay was immunoSEQ multiplex PCR. The table shows 35,000 to 40,000 clones, with roughly 66% occurring only once. Which antigens these TCRs recognize remains unknown. The starting material was CD4+ T cells from PBMCs cultured with HCoV-OC43 spike peptides, obtained before COVID-19 vaccination. The receptors here all came from a human donor who received a COVID-19 vaccine. The CDR3 runs from the conserved cysteine through the conserved F or W. The D gene is left open where the match is weak. The size entry is marked missing in some rows and otherwise reads once, few, many or a size class.

j_gene	d_gene	v_gene	abundance	CDR3nt	CDR3aa
TRBJ1-1	NA	TRBV12-5	NA	TGTGCTAGTGGGTTACAGGGACGGGGTGAAGCTTTCTTT	CASGLQGRGEAFF
TRBJ2-5	NA	TRBV27	NA	TGTGCCAGCAGTTCCGTCGGGGCAGGGGAGGAGACCCAGTACTTC	CASSSVGAGEETQYF
TRBJ2-1	NA	TRBV3-1/TRBV3-2	few	TGTGCCAGCAGCCCCACTCCGTTGTTCCATGAGCAGTTCTTC	CASSPTPLFHEQFF
TRBJ2-3	TRBD2	TRBV24-1	NA	TGTGCCACCAGTGATCCGAGCGGGGGGGCCACAGATACGCAGTATTTT	CATSDPSGGATDTQYF
TRBJ2-5	TRBD1	TRBV10-3	NA	TGTGCCATCAGTGAGAGAACGGGACAGGGGGACGGGACCCAGTACTTC	CAISERTGQGDGTQYF
TRBJ1-3	NA	TRBV18	NA	TGTGCCAGCTCACCACTTGCGGACAGCTCTGGAAACACCATATATTTT	CASSPLADSSGNTIYF
TRBJ2-3	NA	TRBV2	NA	TGTGCCAGCAGTAGACAGGCAGGAGATACGCAGTATTTT	CASSRQAGDTQYF
TRBJ1-2	NA	TRBV27	few	TGTGCCAGCAGTTTTATGGGGCCTCACTTC	CASSFMGPHF
TRBJ2-1	TRBD2	TRBV7-7	NA	TGTGCCAGCAGCAGCGGGAGGGCCGCTAACAATGAGCAGTTCTTC	CASSSGRAANNEQFF
TRBJ2-7	TRBD1	TRBV29-1	NA	TGCAGCGTGACCGGGACAGGCTACGAGCAGTACTTC	CSVTGTGYEQYF
TRBJ2-1	NA	TRBV24-1	NA	TGTGCCACCGGGTATCATTGGGAGCAGTTCTTC	CATGYHWEQFF
TRBJ1-1	TRBD1	TRBV15	NA	TGTGCCACCAGCGAGGGTAGGGGGCTAAACCCAGAAGCTTTCTTT	CATSEGRGLNPEAFF
TRBJ1-5	NA	TRBV4-1	few	TGCGCCAGCAGCCAAGCGGGGGATCAGCCCCAGCATTTT	CASSQAGDQPQHF
TRBJ2-1	TRBD2	TRBV18	NA	TGTGCCAGCTCACCACGTTCGCTAGCGGGAGAGTGGAATGAGCAGTTCTTC	CASSPRSLAGEWNEQFF
TRBJ2-5	NA	TRBV11-2	NA	TGTGCCAGCAGCCCCAAGGGGGGCAATATAGAGACCCAGTACTTC	CASSPKGGNIETQYF
TRBJ2-1	NA	TRBV3-1/TRBV3-2	once	TGTGCCAGCAGCCAAGTAACAGGAACCGGGATCAATCCCGTCAATGAGCAGTTCTTC	CASSQVTGTGINPVNEQFF
TRBJ2-1	NA	TRBV10-1	NA	TGCGCCAGCAGTGATGGTCTAGTCGATTACAATGAGCAGTTCTTC	CASSDGLVDYNEQFF